The T cell receptor (beta chain) described here comes from a study of cytomegalovirus exposure and HLA in healthy donors. Regarding the study as a whole: Indistinguishable V segments such as TRBV6-2 and TRBV6-3 were excluded. Productive rates of about 87% or about 30% were seen for most TCR beta V segments in an earlier analysis.

The PCR contained 60 Vbeta and 13 Jbeta primers. As processed by the authors: Later work found 80 million or so unique TCR beta chains, with 9.5 million to 14 million shared. Method: immunoSEQ multiplex PCR; TCRdb's copy keeps in-frame clones and lacks some. D and trimming were read from the DNA, whereas the V and J calls and clone size are those reported in that table. The data show over 100,000 clones, nearly 65% seen once. CDR3 size: 14 residues. Germline loops: CDR1 SEHNR, CDR2 FQNEAQ (reference sequence). The trim removed 4 bases at V and 5 bases at J, leaving 4 bases unmatched. This clone was seen a handful of times. No antigen is known for it.

The sequenced material came from PBMCs. The J gene is TRBJ2-2, the V gene TRBV7-9, with TRBD1 identical over 7 bases. This clonotype was obtained from a human donor in good health. This CDR3 is CASSSDRDTGELFF. In nucleotides, the CDR3 is TGTGCCAGCAGCTCCGACAGGGATACCGGGGAGCTGTTTTTT.